A single sample gave rise to the 21 T cell receptor beta chains below, sequenced in a study of T cell responses to AZD1222 COVID-19 vaccine. The method was immunoSEQ multiplex PCR; TCRdb's version includes in-frame clones alone and lacks a portion of them. This sample has 130,000 or so clones; around 92% occur once, and the top ten carry 0.9% to 1.2%. The sequenced sample was peripheral blood, obtained on day 0 of AZD1222 vaccination. The origin of the receptors is an adult in good health.

The V call is TRBV4-2, the J call TRBJ2-1; 12 nucleotides align to TRBD2. The V segment lost 1 base and the J segment 5 bases; nucleotides outside the gene matches: 9. This CDR3 is 18 amino acids long. Germline V gene lookup returns CDR1 LGHNA and CDR2 YNFKEQ. The CDR3 DNA sequence: TGTGCCAGCAGCCAAGTTACACTAGCGGGAGGTGACGACAATGAGCAGTTCTTC. Translating it yields CASSQVTLAGGDDNEQFF.

V usage is TRBV20-1 and J usage is TRBJ1-6; maybe TRBD1 (5 bases). Germline CDR1 DFQATT, CDR2 SNEGSKA (reference sequence). With 3 bases removed from V and 9 bases from J, the gap between germline ends came to 12 bases. The CDR3 covers 13 residues. In nucleotides, the CDR3 is TGCAGTGCTAGTTTCCAGGGTAGTTCACCCCTCCACTTT. This sequence encodes CSASFQGSSPLHF.

The V call is TRBV5-1, the J call TRBJ1-4; weak D call: TRBD1 (5 bases). Trimming took off 3 bases at V and 0 bases at J, with 9 bases between the two ends. Germline values: CDR1 SGHRS, CDR2 YFSETQ. This CDR3 has 15 amino acids. The chain's CDR3 is CASSSGTTTNEKLFF. CDR3 coding DNA: TGCGCCAGCAGCTCAGGGACGACAACTAATGAAAAACTGTTTTTT. Full variable domain (remainder filled in from reference TRBV5-1 and TRBJ1-4): KAGVTQTPRYLIKTRGQQVTLSCSPISGHRSVSWYQQTPGQGLQFLFEYFSETQRNKGNFPGRFSGRQFSNSRSEMNVSTLELGDSALYLCASSSGTTTNEKLFFGSGTQLSVL.

The chain combines TRBV4-2 with TRBJ1-1, with 7 bases lining up with TRBD1. Looked up from germline, CDR1 is LGHNA and CDR2 is YNFKEQ. V lost 2 bases and J lost 9; bases outside the gene matches: 12. This CDR3 spans 15 amino acids. CDR3 loop: CASSQSPATGSKAFF. The CDR3, as DNA: TGTGCCAGCAGCCAATCCCCTGCGACAGGGTCGAAAGCTTTCTTT.

V gene TRBV6-5 combines with J gene TRBJ2-7, with D perhaps TRBD1 or TRBD2 (5 bases each). CDR1 is MNHEY and CDR2 is SVGAGI in the germline V gene. This CDR3 contains 13 residues. Deletions cut 2 bases from V and 3 bases from J, with 8 bases between. The CDR3 region is CASSYRDGYEQYF. The DNA of the CDR3 is TGTGCCAGCAGTTACAGGGACGGCTACGAGCAGTACTTC.

This chain uses TRBV30 with TRBJ2-7; 10 bases align to TRBD1. Germline V lookup: CDR1 GTSNPN, CDR2 SVGIG (reference sequence). CDR3 length equals 15 residues. Trimming removed 2 bases from V and 2 bases from J; junction bases left unmatched: 6. The CDR3 region is CAWSISGTGAYEQYF. The CDR3 nucleotides are TGTGCCTGGAGTATATCTGGGACAGGGGCCTACGAGCAGTACTTC.

The genes are TRBV6-2 or TRBV6-3 and TRBJ2-7, with TRBD2 matching over 7 bases. Germline loops: CDR1 MNHEY, CDR2 SVGEGT. The CDR3 runs 14 residues. Trimming removed 7 bases from V and 5 bases from J; junction bases left unmatched: 11. The CDR3 nucleotides read TGTGCCAGCATCCCTAGCGGCAGGATCAACGAGCAGTACTTC. This encodes CASIPSGRINEQYF.

The J gene is TRBJ1-1, the V gene TRBV6-5; 9 bases align to TRBD1. Germline trimming cut 2 bases from V and 5 bases from J; bases unmatched to any gene: 9. CDR1 is MNHEY and CDR2 is SVGAGI in the germline V gene. The CDR3 is made up of 16 amino acids. The CDR3 sequence: CASSYPPGQGPTEAFF. DNA of the CDR3: TGTGCCAGCAGTTACCCACCGGGACAGGGTCCTACTGAAGCTTTCTTT.

This chain links TRBV21-1 with TRBJ2-5. TRBV21-1 has pseudogene status. The CDR3 sequence is 14 residues long. The CDR3 sequence is CASKARGLPKTQYF. DNA for the CDR3: TGTGCCAGCAAGGCCAGGGGACTTCCCAAGACCCAGTACTTC.

This CDR3 is CASSFNLGETQYF. The CDR3 nucleotides read TGTGCCAGCAGTTTCAATTTAGGGGAGACCCAGTACTTC. This chain uses TRBV12-3 or TRBV12-4 with TRBJ2-5; D gene unclear. V was clipped by 3 bases and J by 5 bases, with 10 bases between them. The CDR3 totals 13 residues.

The V and J genes are TRBV3-1 (or the pseudogene TRBV3-2) and TRBJ2-7; 8 nucleotides align to TRBD2. This CDR3 has 13 residues. After removal of 4 bases from V and 5 bases from J, the junction contained 4 bases not matched to a gene. Germline V gives CDR1 LGHDT, CDR2 YNNKEL (reference sequence). The CDR3 spells CASSPAGGNEQYF. For the CDR3, the DNA is TGTGCCAGCAGCCCGGCGGGGGGAAACGAGCAGTACTTC.

The sample holds one count of this clone. The J gene is TRBJ2-7, the V gene TRBV6-1; 10 nucleotides agree with TRBD2. Germline V CDR1 and CDR2: MNHNS, SASEGT. This CDR3 has 16 amino acids. The V gene end was trimmed by 2 bases and the J gene end by 3 bases; junction bases not matched to a gene: 7. CDR3 nucleotides: TGTGCCAGCAGTGAAACCCAGCGGGAGGGCCTCTACGAGCAGTACTTC. This codes for CASSETQREGLYEQYF.

The chain has TRBV30 and TRBJ2-7, with a weak D call TRBD2 (6 bases). Germline V gives CDR1 GTSNPN, CDR2 SVGIG (reference sequence). The germline V and J ends were trimmed by 4 bases and 2 bases, with 15 bases remaining between them. This CDR3 is 14 amino acids long. This CDR3 is CAWTQISSAYEQYF. The CDR3 nucleotides read TGTGCCTGGACTCAGATTTCTAGCGCCTACGAGCAGTACTTC.

This sequence joins TRBV5-1 and TRBJ1-5; tentative D call: TRBD1 (6 bases). Trimming pared 4 bases from V and 1 base from J, leaving 12 bases between. The CDR3 totals 15 residues. CDR1 and CDR2 (germline): SGHRS, YFSETQ. The CDR3 loop is CASSLGGQSNQPQHF. The CDR3 DNA follows: TGCGCCAGCAGCCTGGGGGGGCAAAGCAATCAGCCCCAGCATTTT.

The rearrangement joins TRBV19 to TRBJ1-5, with 9 bases that match TRBD1. Germline lookup yields CDR1 LNHDA and CDR2 SQIVND (reference sequence). The CDR3 is 16 residues long. With V trimmed by 7 bases and J by 2 bases, 9 bases remained unmatched. The CDR3, as DNA: TGTGCCAGTAAGTCCCACACAGGGGGCGGCAATCAGCCCCAGCATTTT. Its translation is CASKSHTGGGNQPQHF.

V and J are TRBV2 and TRBJ2-2, with a possible D match to TRBD1 (6 bases). The CDR3 covers 14 residues. Per the germline V gene, CDR1 is SNHLY and CDR2 is FYNNEI. The V and J ends lost 4 bases and 5 bases respectively, with 11 bases between them. This CDR3 reads CASSGRGETGELFF. The CDR3, as DNA: TGTGCCAGCAGTGGCAGGGGTGAAACCGGGGAGCTGTTTTTT.

J is TRBJ2-1 and V is TRBV18, with 13 nucleotides matching TRBD2. The CDR3 has 16 amino acids. Trimming removed 4 bases from V and 3 bases from J; junction bases left unmatched: 3. Germline loops: CDR1 KGHSH, CDR2 LQKENI. The CDR3 bases are TGTGCCAGCTCACTTTGGACTAGCGGGAGCTACAATGAGCAGTTCTTC. This sequence encodes CASSLWTSGSYNEQFF.

The J gene is TRBJ1-4, the V gene TRBV4-1; D not certain. Germline V gives CDR1 MGHRA, CDR2 YSYEKL. V was cut by 1 base and J by 4 bases, with 10 bases left in between. There are 15 residues in the CDR3. CDR3 coding DNA: TGCGCCAGCAGCCAAGTAGGCGTTGGTAATGAAAAACTGTTTTTT. Its protein is CASSQVGVGNEKLFF.

The chain links TRBV5-1 to TRBJ2-2; TRBD2 might be the D (6 bases). Per the germline V gene, CDR1 is SGHRS and CDR2 is YFSETQ. The CDR3 has 15 amino acids. V was pared by 5 bases and J by 5 bases, with 16 bases between. In DNA form, the CDR3 reads TGCGCCAGCAGTTCTTCCCTGGGGGGAACCGGGGAGCTGTTTTTT. Its protein product is CASSSSLGGTGELFF. Full variable domain (rest looked up from reference TRBV5-1 and TRBJ2-2): KAGVTQTPRYLIKTRGQQVTLSCSPISGHRSVSWYQQTPGQGLQFLFEYFSETQRNKGNFPGRFSGRQFSNSRSEMNVSTLELGDSALYLCASSSSLGGTGELFFGEGSRLTVL.

The chain couples TRBV29-1 to TRBJ2-1; D assignment may be TRBD1 or TRBD2 (7 bases each). Trimming pared 1 base from V and 6 bases from J, leaving 22 bases between. CDR3 length equals 17 residues. Per the germline V gene, CDR1 is SQVTM and CDR2 is ANQGSEA. The CDR3 DNA sequence: TGCAGCGTTGAAGTCCCCAGGGGGGGTGGATATGGCAATGAGCAGTTCTTC. The encoded protein is CSVEVPRGGGYGNEQFF.

This chain connects TRBV5-1 to TRBJ2-4; D not certain. V was cut by 6 bases and J by 0 bases, with 10 bases left in between. The germline V gene encodes CDR1 SGHRS and CDR2 YFSETQ. The CDR3 contains 14 residues. The CDR3 DNA reads TGCGCCAGCAACCCCGGCTCAGCCAAAAACATTCAGTACTTC. It encodes CASNPGSAKNIQYF.